The source of this T cell receptor (beta chain) is a study of vaccination effects on CD4 cells after COVID-19. V was trimmed by 2 bases and J by 14 bases, leaving 22 bases between them. CDR3 length equals 16 residues. In germline, CDR1 is MNHEY, CDR2 SMNVEV (reference sequence). Findings of the study overall: Vaccine- and infection-induced clones showed marked clonal contraction late following vaccination.

This clone was picked up one time. Its antigen is unknown. The culture ran for approximately 9 days before CD4+ T cells were isolated. Measured with immunoSEQ multiplex PCR; TCRdb has only the in-frame clones, and not every one. The table lists more than 50,000 clones, over 65% of them singletons. The rearrangement links TRBV27 to TRBJ1-6; perhaps TRBD1 as D (6 bases). The sequencing used CD4+ T cells from PBMCs cultured without peptide, collected before COVID-19 vaccination. This clonotype was sampled from a human donor who received a COVID-19 vaccine. The CDR3 sequence is CASSLLRGRQALTLHF. For the CDR3, the DNA is TGTGCCAGCAGTTTACTTCGGGGGCGCCAGGCCCTCACCCTCCACTTT.